The rows below give T cell receptor beta chains drawn from one sample of a study of cytomegalovirus exposure and HLA in healthy donors. Profiling relied on immunoSEQ multiplex PCR, and the TCRdb table lists in-frame clones only, not all of them. The sample includes around 120,000 clones, 81% of them seen just once. The source material was PBMCs. The source is a woman in her 30s in good health and CMV-seronegative. The CDR3 runs from the conserved cysteine through the conserved F or W. Each record gives: J gene, V gene, clone size, D gene, CDR3 protein, CDR3 DNA. D genes are given only for firm matches. Only some rows state a clone size, as once, few, many or a class for expanded clones.

TRBJ2-1 | TRBV7-2 | . | TRBD2 | CASSTPGLATTNEQFF | TGTGCCAGCAGCACCCCGGGACTAGCTACGACGAATGAGCAGTTCTTC
TRBJ2-7 | TRBV21-1 | . | . | CASSKKGTENQGLAGYSSYEQYF | TGTGCCAGCAGCAAAAAAGGGACCGAGAACCAGGGACTAGCGGGCTATAGCTCCTACGAGCAGTACTTC
TRBJ1-1 | TRBV14 | . | . | CASSQEGRGNTEAFF | TGTGCCAGCAGCCAAGAAGGCAGGGGGAACACTGAAGCTTTCTTT
TRBJ2-5 | TRBV27 | . | TRBD2 | CASSFLAGGETQYF | TGTGCCAGCAGTTTTTTGGCGGGAGGGGAGACCCAGTACTTC
TRBJ2-7 | TRBV7-2 | . | TRBD1 | CASSFTGGWKEQYF | TGTGCCAGCAGCTTCACAGGGGGCTGGAAGGAGCAGTACTTC
TRBJ1-2 | TRBV7-8 | few | . | CASSLPATGGYGYTF | TGTGCCAGCAGCTTACCAGCTACGGGAGGGTATGGCTACACCTTC
TRBJ2-3 | TRBV10-1 | few | TRBD1 | CASSDGTGPTDTQYF | TGCGCCAGCAGCGATGGGACAGGCCCCACAGATACGCAGTATTTT
TRBJ1-2 | TRBV11-1 | . | . | CASSPYRTINYGYTF | TGTGCCAGCAGCCCTTACAGGACTATTAACTATGGCTACACCTTC
TRBJ2-3 | TRBV6-1 | . | TRBD2 | CASEKREADTQYF | TGTGCCAGCGAGAAGCGGGAGGCAGATACGCAGTATTTT
TRBJ1-1 | TRBV11-2 | . | . | CASSLGGELNTEAFF | TGTGCCAGCAGCTTAGGGGGGGAATTGAACACTGAAGCTTTCTTT
TRBJ2-1 | TRBV11-2 | . | TRBD2 | CASSSRLAGGTRDEQFF | TGTGCCAGCAGCTCTAGACTAGCGGGAGGGACAAGGGATGAGCAGTTCTTC
TRBJ2-7 | TRBV6-5 | once | TRBD1 | CASSPGQGDEQYF | TGTGCCAGCAGTCCGGGACAGGGGGACGAGCAGTACTTC
TRBJ2-7 | TRBV7-2 | . | TRBD1 | CASSLGRDRVYEQYF | TGTGCCAGCAGCCTAGGCCGGGACAGGGTCTACGAGCAGTACTTC
TRBJ2-7 | TRBV5-1 | . | TRBD2 | CASSLTKAGGNEQYF | TGCGCCAGCAGCTTGACTAAGGCGGGAGGTAACGAGCAGTACTTC
TRBJ2-5 | TRBV5-1 | . | TRBD2 | CASSLGTSGRAETQYF | TGCGCCAGCAGCTTGGGGACTAGCGGGAGGGCGGAGACCCAGTACTTC
TRBJ2-3 | TRBV27 | . | . | CASSYLDTQYF | TGTGCCAGCAGTTATCTAGATACGCAGTATTTT
TRBJ2-1 | TRBV7-3 | . | . | CASSLVKSSGLGNEQFF | TGTGCCAGCAGCTTAGTAAAGAGTAGCGGCCTGGGCAATGAGCAGTTCTTC
TRBJ2-1 | TRBV13 | . | TRBD2 | CASSPRLAGGIPNEQFF | TGTGCCAGCAGCCCGAGACTAGCGGGAGGGATCCCCAATGAGCAGTTCTTC
TRBJ1-3 | TRBV10-2 | . | . | CASSELRGGRNTIYF | TGCGCCAGCAGTGAGCTACGAGGGGGAAGAAACACCATATATTTT
TRBJ2-7 | TRBV6-5 | . | TRBD2 | CASRETLAGGYEQYF | TGTGCCAGCAGAGAAACACTAGCGGGAGGTTACGAGCAGTACTTC
TRBJ2-1 | TRBV2 | . | TRBD2 | CARNSGDSYNEQFF | TGTGCCAGAAACAGCGGGGACTCCTACAATGAGCAGTTCTTC
TRBJ2-5 | TRBV2 | . | TRBD2 | CASRWRGEETQYF | TGTGCCAGCAGGTGGCGGGGGGAAGAGACCCAGTACTTC